The T cell receptor (beta chain) described here comes from a study of CXCR3-negative and CXCR3-positive naive CD8 T cells. General study points: A higher hydrophobicity marked the TRB CDR3s of CXCR3-positive naive cells versus CXCR3-negative naive cells.

The CDR3 runs 13 residues. The germline V gene encodes CDR1 SNHLY and CDR2 FYNNEI. All TRB cDNA libraries came from 5' RACE performed with UMI labels. TCRdb re-called the 5' RACE reads and catalogs CDR3 proteins one per entry, DNA excluded. Recorded for this sample: 140,000 to 150,000 distinct CDR3 sequences. In regard to this clonotype: Its cognate antigen is unknown.

The origin of this receptor is a human donor in good health. Some clones in this sample may be carry-over from other donors' samples. Sequencing input: naive CXCR3+ CD8+ T cells from blood. Subset described: CD45RO-CCR7+CD27+CD95- naive CD8+ T cells expressing CXCR3 (TNR3+). The V call is TRBV2, the J call TRBJ2-2. CDR3 amino acids: CARDSDLTGELFF. Using reference TRBV2 and TRBJ2-2 for the parts outside the CDR3, the full variable domain is EPEVTQTPSHQVTQMGQEVILRCVPISNHLYFYWYRQILGQKVEFLVSFYNNEISEKSEIFDDQFSVERPDGSNFTLKIRSTKLEDSAMYFCARDSDLTGELFFGEGSRLTVL.